Listed below are T cell receptor beta chains from one sample, sequenced in a study of Graves' ophthalmopathy and Graves' hyperthyroidism. TCRdb ran MiXCR on the multiplex PCR reads and lists one entry per CDR3 protein. Here the sample spans under 800,000 distinct CDR3 sequences, 22% being singletons. The sequenced sample consisted of peripheral blood. Receptors were obtained from a woman in her late teens or twenties with stable Graves' hyperthyroidism. Some clones in this sample may be carry-over from other donors' samples. Both conserved end residues are part of each CDR3. The D gene is left open where the match is weak. Size is stated for part of the rows, as once, few or many counts, or as a class when the clone is expanded.

CDR3nt	CDR3aa	d_gene	abundance	v_gene	j_gene
TGTGCCAGCATGAGGGACAGGGTCGATTCACCCCTCCACTTT	CASMRDRVDSPLHF	TRBD1	.	TRBV6-1	TRBJ1-6
TGTGCCAGCAGTCCTTGGACAGAAAGCACTGAAGCTTTCTTT	CASSPWTESTEAFF	.	many	TRBV27	TRBJ1-1
TGTGCCAGTAGTATGGGAATTTTCGGAAACACCATATATTTT	CASSMGIFGNTIYF	.	many	TRBV19	TRBJ1-3
TGTGCCAGCAGTCCCTCGGGGCGAGGTGACTATGGCTACACCTTC	CASSPSGRGDYGYTF	.	many	TRBV12-3/TRBV12-4	TRBJ1-2
TGTGCCAGTAGTATGTGGAAGAACACTGAAGCTTTCTTT	CASSMWKNTEAFF	.	many	TRBV19	TRBJ1-1
TGTGCCAGTAGTACGGGACCGCCCTACGAGCAGTACTTC	CASSTGPPYEQYF	.	many	TRBV19	TRBJ2-7
TGTGCCAGCAGCTCACGACCGACAGGGACTCTCTCTGGCTACACCTTC	CASSSRPTGTLSGYTF	TRBD1	many	TRBV11-2	TRBJ1-2
TGCGCCAGCAGCCACGCCATTTTACAGGTTTCGGGCGGCTACACCTTC	CASSHAILQVSGGYTF	.	many	TRBV4-1	TRBJ1-2
TGTGCCAGTAGTATCGGAATCAGGGGCGATGAGCAGTTCTTC	CASSIGIRGDEQFF	.	few	TRBV19	TRBJ2-1
TGTGCCAGCAGCTTAAGGGGGATGGTCTATGGCTACACCTTC	CASSLRGMVYGYTF	.	.	TRBV7-8	TRBJ1-2
TGTGCCAGCAGGGGGGAGGCTAGTCAGCCCCAGCATTTT	CASRGEASQPQHF	.	many	TRBV12-3/TRBV12-4	TRBJ1-5
TGTGCCAGCACCGTGGGACCCGGCGGGGAGCAGTACTTC	CASTVGPGGEQYF	.	many	TRBV12-3/TRBV12-4	TRBJ2-7
TGTGCCAGCACGACCCGGGACAGGGGAAGAAACACCATATATTTT	CASTTRDRGRNTIYF	TRBD1	.	TRBV12-3/TRBV12-4	TRBJ1-3
TGTGCCAGCGGGACGACAGGGGCTGGCAAAAACATTCAGTACTTC	CASGTTGAGKNIQYF	TRBD1	.	TRBV11-2	TRBJ2-4
TGTGCCAGCAGGGCGGTGAACACTGAAGCTTTCTTT	CASRAVNTEAFF	.	many	TRBV5-6	TRBJ1-1
TGTGCCAGCAGCTTGACGGGGGACCAAGAGACCCAGTACTTC	CASSLTGDQETQYF	.	many	TRBV11-2	TRBJ2-5
TGTGCCAGCAGTGAAATACTGGAGAGGACAGGCGGTACGAACTATGACTACACCTTC	CASSEILERTGGTNYDYTF	TRBD1	many	TRBV6-1	TRBJ1-2
TGTGCCAGCAGTTACCTTCTGTCCCCCTACGAGCAGTACTTC	CASSYLLSPYEQYF	.	.	TRBV6-2/TRBV6-3	TRBJ2-7
TGTGCCAGTAGTAACCGGGACAGGGGCGACGTAGCCAAAAACATTCAGTACTTC	CASSNRDRGDVAKNIQYF	TRBD1	many	TRBV19	TRBJ2-4
TGTGCCAGCAGTGAAGGACAGGCTGAACAGCCCCAGCATTTT	CASSEGQAEQPQHF	TRBD1	many	TRBV12-3/TRBV12-4	TRBJ1-5
TGTGCCAGCAGCTTAAGTAGGGATGAAGCTTTCTTT	CASSLSRDEAFF	.	many	TRBV5-6	TRBJ1-1
TGTGCCAGCAGAAGCCCGATGGGACAGGTGAGAGAGCAGTACTTC	CASRSPMGQVREQYF	TRBD1	.	TRBV28	TRBJ2-7
TGTGCCAGCAGTTACTCCTACGGGGATGGCAATCAGCCCCAGCATTTT	CASSYSYGDGNQPQHF	.	many	TRBV6-5	TRBJ1-5
TGTGCCAGCAGCCCGGACAGGGGGCAAGAGACCCAGTACTTC	CASSPDRGQETQYF	TRBD1	many	TRBV7-2	TRBJ2-5
TGTGCCAGCAGTCAGGGACAGGGGAGCTATAGCAATCAGCCCCAGCATTTT	CASSQGQGSYSNQPQHF	TRBD1	few	TRBV6-1	TRBJ1-5
TGTGCCAGCGACCTTTTAGCGGGGGGCAGTAGGAACGAGCAGTACTTC	CASDLLAGGSRNEQYF	TRBD2	many	TRBV2	TRBJ2-7
TGTGCCAGCAGCCAAGATTTTAGCGGGAGCACCGGGGAGCTGTTTTTT	CASSQDFSGSTGELFF	TRBD2	.	TRBV3-1	TRBJ2-2
TGTGCCATCAGGAGGGTTGATACTGAAGCTTTCTTT	CAIRRVDTEAFF	.	.	TRBV10-3	TRBJ1-1
TGTGCCAGCAGCTCCGGGACAGGATATAATTCACCCCTCCACTTT	CASSSGTGYNSPLHF	TRBD1	few	TRBV7-2	TRBJ1-6
TGTGCCAGCAGCTTAGGCGGCCCCAGAATGAACACTGAAGCTTTCTTT	CASSLGGPRMNTEAFF	.	.	TRBV13	TRBJ1-1
TGCGCCAGCAGCCAAGATCGGGGGTACGGCACTGAAGCTTTCTTT	CASSQDRGYGTEAFF	.	many	TRBV4-1	TRBJ1-1
TGTGCCAGCAGTTACGAGGACTCCTCTGAAGCTTTCTTT	CASSYEDSSEAFF	.	many	TRBV6-5	TRBJ1-1
TGCGCCAGCAGCCACCCGGCCGGGGACAGGGTTAATGGCTACACCTTC	CASSHPAGDRVNGYTF	TRBD1	.	TRBV4-1	TRBJ1-2
TGTACCAGCAGTTGGACAGGGCTCGCCTACGAGCAGTACTTC	CTSSWTGLAYEQYF	TRBD1	few	TRBV12-3/TRBV12-4	TRBJ2-7
TGTGCCAGCAGCGTAGGAAACAGGGGGTTGTCGGAGCAGTACTTC	CASSVGNRGLSEQYF	TRBD1	.	TRBV9	TRBJ2-7